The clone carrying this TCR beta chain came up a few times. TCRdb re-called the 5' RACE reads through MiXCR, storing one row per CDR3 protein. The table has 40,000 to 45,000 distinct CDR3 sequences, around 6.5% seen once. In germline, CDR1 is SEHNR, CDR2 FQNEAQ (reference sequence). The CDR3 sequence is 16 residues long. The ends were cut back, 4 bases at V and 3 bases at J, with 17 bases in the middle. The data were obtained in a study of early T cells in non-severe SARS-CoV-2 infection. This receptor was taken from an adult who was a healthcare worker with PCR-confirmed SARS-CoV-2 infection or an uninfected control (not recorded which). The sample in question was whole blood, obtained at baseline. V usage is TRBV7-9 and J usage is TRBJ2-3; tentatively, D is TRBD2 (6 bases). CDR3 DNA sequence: TGTGCCAGCAGCTCGGGGACTCTCGCCTCGACAGATACGCAGTATTTT. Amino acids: CASSSGTLASTDTQYF.